The 22 T cell receptor beta chains presented below share a single source sample, sequenced in a study of molecular identifiers for immune sequencing clone quantification. TCRdb used MiXCR to reprocess the PCR reads, holding one entry per CDR3 protein. The table records approximately 320,000 distinct CDR3 sequences, about a quarter of them present only once. The sequencing input was naive CD8+ T cells from blood, with Jurkat cell RNA spiked in. The sample's subset: FACS-sorted CD8+CD4-CCR7+CD45RA+ naive T cells. These receptor sequences come from a human donor in good health. Some libraries in this study had Jurkat cell RNA spiked in.

This clonotype was counted once. A much bigger clone sits one base away, suggesting this may be a read error. V is TRBV5-1 and J is TRBJ2-7; tentative D call: TRBD2 (6 bases). Per the germline V gene, CDR1 is SGHRS and CDR2 is YFSETQ. This CDR3 spans 14 amino acids. Trimming took off 1 base at V and 5 bases at J, with 13 bases between the two ends. The CDR3: CASSLLLGGHEQYF. CDR3 bases: TGCGCCAGCAGCTTGTTATTAGGAGGGCACGAGCAGTACTTC.

V and J are TRBV19 and TRBJ2-7; TRBD1 matches 7 bases. Trimming at V came to 0 bases and at J to 1 base, leaving 9 bases not matched to a gene. The germline gives CDR1 LNHDA, CDR2 SQIVND (reference sequence). There are 17 residues in the CDR3. CDR3 coding DNA: TGTGCCAGTAGTATAGATCTCGAGACAGGGTGGTCCTACGAGCAGTACTTC. It encodes CASSIDLETGWSYEQYF.

On this clonotype: This may come from a read error, since a much larger clone is one base off. The chain links TRBV28 to TRBJ2-5, with a possible D match to TRBD2 (5 bases). CDR1 and CDR2 from the germline V gene are MDHEN and SYDVKM. The CDR3 has 11 residues. CDR3 loop: CGSSTGGTQYF. CDR3 sequence (DNA): TGTGGCAGCAGTACCGGAGGGACCCAGTACTTC.

In this sample, this clonotype turned up a few times. The chain links TRBV27 to TRBJ1-5; D possibly corresponds to TRBD1 (5 bases). V lost 0 bases and J lost 3, with 9 bases in between. Germline V lookup: CDR1 MNHEY, CDR2 SMNVEV (reference sequence). The CDR3 runs to 15 residues. The DNA of the CDR3 is TGTGCCAGCAGTTTATCCGGGGGTAACAATCAGCCCCAGCATTTT. This gives the protein CASSLSGGNNQPQHF.

V gene TRBV6-5 combines with J gene TRBJ2-2; TRBD1 matches at 8 bases. The ends lost 6 bases at V and 6 bases at J; junction bases unmatched: 9. The length of the CDR3 is 15 residues. The germline gives CDR1 MNHEY, CDR2 SVGAGI. CDR3 DNA sequence: TGTGCCAGCAGCTTGGACAGGGAGATAGCCGGGGAGCTGTTTTTT. The encoded protein is CASSLDREIAGELFF.

The gene calls are TRBV30 and TRBJ2-2; the D gene could be TRBD1 or TRBD2 (5 bases each). The CDR3 has 16 amino acids. V dropped 2 bases and J dropped 2 bases, with 15 bases sitting between them. The germline V gene has CDR1 GTSNPN and CDR2 SVGIG (reference sequence). CDR3 sequence reads: CAWSFPGLYNTGELFF. CDR3 in DNA: TGTGCCTGGAGTTTTCCGGGGCTTTACAACACCGGGGAGCTGTTTTTT.

This clonotype was observed many times. This sequence joins TRBV12-3 or TRBV12-4 and TRBJ2-1; D ambiguous. The CDR3 totals 12 residues. Trimming took 3 bases from V and 7 from J, leaving 7 bases between them. The CDR3 nucleotides are TGTGCCAGCAGTTTCGCCAGAAATGAGCAGTTCTTC. The encoded protein is CASSFARNEQFF.

This clonotype was counted only a few times. The CDR3 is CASSYAPYEQYF. The CDR3 region has the DNA TGTGCCAGCAGCTACGCACCCTACGAGCAGTACTTC. The V gene is TRBV7-9, the J gene TRBJ2-7; D not resolved. The germline V gene encodes CDR1 SEHNR and CDR2 FQNEAQ (reference sequence). V lost 4 bases, J lost 2 bases, and 6 bases lay in between. This CDR3 contains 12 residues.

Comment on this clonotype: A much larger clonotype is one base distant, so this may be a read error. V usage is TRBV14 and J usage is TRBJ2-5; D assignment may be TRBD1 or TRBD2 (6 bases each). V lost 4 bases and J lost 4, with 13 bases in between. Per the germline V gene, CDR1 is SGHDN and CDR2 is FVKESK. The CDR3 is made up of 14 amino acids. CDR3 DNA: TGTGCCAGCAGCCGAGAAGGGGGGAGAGAGACCCAGTACTTC. Translation gives CASSREGGRETQYF.

The V gene is TRBV3-1, the J gene TRBJ2-2; 9 positions match TRBD2. Germline values: CDR1 LGHDT, CDR2 YNNKEL (reference sequence). CDR3 length: 15 amino acids. The ends lost 1 base at V and 5 bases at J; junction bases unmatched: 2. CDR3 in DNA: TGTGCCAGCAGCCAAGTCCTAGCGGGAACCGGGGAGCTGTTTTTT. It yields the protein CASSQVLAGTGELFF. Looking up the rest from reference TRBV3-1 and TRBJ2-2 gives the full variable domain: DTAVSQTPKYLVTQMGNDKSIKCEQNLGHDTMYWYKQDSKKFLKIMFSYNNKELIINETVPNRFSPKSPDKAHLNLHINSLELGDSAVYFCASSQVLAGTGELFFGEGSRLTVL.

This clonotype was counted ten times or more. The chain joins TRBV25-1 to TRBJ1-5, with a possible D match to TRBD1 (5 bases). The CDR3 is 14 residues long. CDR1 and CDR2 from the germline V gene are MGHDK and SYGVNS. The ends were cut back, 1 base at V and 6 bases at J, with 10 bases in the middle. CDR3 in DNA: TGTGCCAGCAGTGAATCGAGAGGGGCTCAGCCCCAGCATTTT. It translates to CASSESRGAQPQHF.

The rearrangement uses TRBV6-5 and TRBJ2-7, with 7 nucleotides matching TRBD2. J was trimmed by 2 bases and V by 0 bases; bases with no gene match: 7. The CDR3 contains 16 residues. From germline, CDR1 is MNHEY and CDR2 SVGAGI. As DNA, the CDR3 is TGTGCCAGCAGTTACTCCGGGAGGTTAAGTACCTACGAGCAGTACTTC. Its translation is CASSYSGRLSTYEQYF.

The gene calls are TRBV11-2 and TRBJ2-7, with TRBD1 matching 9 bases. Germline-derived CDR1 and CDR2 are SGHAT and FQNNGV. The CDR3 extends over 15 amino acids. V shed 3 bases, J shed 0 bases, and the junction held 3 bases outside the gene matches. Written as DNA, the CDR3 is TGTGCCAGCAGCTTGGGGACAGGGAACTCCTACGAGCAGTACTTC. Residues: CASSLGTGNSYEQYF.

This clonotype was observed a handful of times. The V call is TRBV20-1, the J call TRBJ2-7; D call uncertain. V was pared by 1 base and J by 1 base, with 8 bases between. The CDR3 covers 13 residues. CDR1 and CDR2 (germline): DFQATT, SNEGSKA (reference sequence). CDR3 sequence (DNA): TGCAGTGCTAGAGGGCACGATTCCTACGAGCAGTACTTC. The encoded protein is CSARGHDSYEQYF.

This clonotype was seen ten or more times. This chain uses TRBV30 with TRBJ2-1; no firm D call. The CDR3 sequence is 13 residues long. Trimming took 6 bases from V and 7 from J, leaving 16 bases between them. Germline V gene lookup returns CDR1 GTSNPN and CDR2 SVGIG (reference sequence). The CDR3 spells CACRALSRNEQFF. CDR3 bases: TGTGCCTGTCGGGCCCTAAGTAGAAATGAGCAGTTCTTC.

This chain uses TRBV6-2 or TRBV6-3 with TRBJ2-7; D gene ambiguous. Per the germline V gene, CDR1 is MNHEY and CDR2 is SVGEGT. This CDR3 has 12 residues. V shed 0 bases and J shed 5 bases, with 5 bases lying between them. The DNA for the CDR3 is TGTGCCAGCAGTTACTCAGCCCACGAGCAGTACTTC. This translates into CASSYSAHEQYF.

In this sample, this clonotype turned up many times. This sequence joins TRBV4-3 and TRBJ2-7, with D hard to call. This CDR3 comprises 15 residues. The germline V and J ends were trimmed by 0 bases and 3 bases, with 12 bases remaining between them. The germline CDR1 and CDR2 sequences are LGHNA and YSLEER. The chain's CDR3 is CASSQDIPPGYEQYF. CDR3 nucleotides: TGCGCCAGCAGCCAAGATATTCCCCCGGGCTACGAGCAGTACTTC.

The table lists this clonotype with a few counts. V usage is TRBV30 and J usage is TRBJ2-7; D may match TRBD1 or TRBD2 (5 bases each). CDR3 size: 15 residues. V was shortened by 0 bases and J by 0 bases, with 12 bases between the two germline ends. The V gene's germline CDR1 is GTSNPN and CDR2 SVGIG (reference sequence). This chain's CDR3 is CAWSVRGSFSYEQYF. CDR3 DNA: TGTGCCTGGAGTGTACGGGGCTCGTTCTCCTACGAGCAGTACTTC.

Comments on this clonotype: A much larger clone differs from this one at a single base, so this may be a read error. This sequence joins TRBV6-5 and TRBJ1-1; no reliable D call. The CDR3 runs to 13 residues. Germline CDR1 and CDR2: MNHEY and SVGAGI. DNA of the CDR3: TGTGCCAGCAGATACTCTCTGAACACTGAAGCTTTCTTT. This gives the protein CASRYSLNTEAFF.

A note on this clonotype: A single base separates this from a much larger clone, so it may be a read error. The gene calls are TRBV14 and TRBJ2-2; D gene uncertain. The CDR3 has 13 residues. Looked up from germline, CDR1 is SGHDN and CDR2 is FVKESK. The CDR3 DNA follows: TGTGCCATCAGCCAATTTTCCACCGGGGAGCTGTTTTTT. This gives the protein CAISQFSTGELFF.

This clonotype was counted ten times or more. The chain is built from TRBV29-1 and TRBJ1-1; a weak D match, TRBD1 (5 bases). CDR3 length: 14 residues. The germline V gene has CDR1 SQVTM and CDR2 ANQGSEA. The V and J ends lost 6 bases and 5 bases respectively, with 19 bases between them. CDR3 protein: CSVPLSGRLTEAFF. The CDR3 region has the DNA TGCAGCGTCCCCCTGTCAGGGCGGTTGACTGAAGCTTTCTTT.

The CDR3 bases are TGTGCCAGCAGTTTTTCTGGTCTACGCGAGCAGTTCTTC. Amino acids: CASSFSGLREQFF. V and J are TRBV27 and TRBJ2-1; D gene unclear. V was pared by 3 bases and J by 10 bases, with 13 bases between. CDR3 length equals 13 residues. Germline CDR1 and CDR2: MNHEY and SMNVEV (reference sequence).